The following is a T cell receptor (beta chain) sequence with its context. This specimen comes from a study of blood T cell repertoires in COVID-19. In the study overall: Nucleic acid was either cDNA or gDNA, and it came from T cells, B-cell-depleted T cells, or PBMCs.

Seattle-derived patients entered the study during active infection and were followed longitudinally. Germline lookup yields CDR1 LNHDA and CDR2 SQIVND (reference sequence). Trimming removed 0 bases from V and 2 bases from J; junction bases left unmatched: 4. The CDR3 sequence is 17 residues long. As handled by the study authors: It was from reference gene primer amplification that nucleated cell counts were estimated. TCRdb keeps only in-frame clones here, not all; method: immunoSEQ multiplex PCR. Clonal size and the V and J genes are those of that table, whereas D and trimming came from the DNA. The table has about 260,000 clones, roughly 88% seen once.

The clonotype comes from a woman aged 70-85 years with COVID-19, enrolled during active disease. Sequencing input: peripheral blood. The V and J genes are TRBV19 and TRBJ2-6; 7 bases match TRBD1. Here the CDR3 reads CASSIDTGVAGANVLTF. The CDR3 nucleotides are TGTGCCAGTAGTATAGATACAGGGGTGGCTGGGGCCAACGTCCTGACTTTC.